This T cell receptor (beta chain) derives from a study of T cell responses to AZD1222 COVID-19 vaccine. Study outcomes and limitations: Possibly, clonal diversity was underestimated; donors were largely white British and included more females. Baseline serostatus was positive in only a handful of AZD1222 recipients.

With regard to this clone: Its antigen is not identified.

The CDR3 runs 14 residues. The V end was cut by 2 bases, the J end by 6 bases, with 14 bases between. From germline, CDR1 is LGHDT and CDR2 YNNKEL (reference sequence). Samples with a second dose at about 4 or about 12 weeks were pooled together. The repertoire was sequenced with immunoSEQ multiplex PCR; TCRdb's copy has only in-frame clones and lacks some. Here the sample spans 90,000 to 100,000 clones, more than 75% being singletons. The TCR originated in an adult who received the AZD1222 COVID-19 vaccine. Sequences were derived from peripheral blood, sampled 28 days after the second AZD1222 dose. This chain joins TRBV3-1 (or the pseudogene TRBV3-2) and TRBJ2-7, with D maybe TRBD2 (6 bases). The CDR3 sequence: CASSQQAHGGEQYF. DNA for the CDR3: TGTGCCAGCAGCCAACAGGCCCACGGGGGCGAGCAGTACTTC.